These 13 T cell receptor beta chains share one sample of origin, sequenced in a study of blood T cell repertoires in COVID-19 (dated by TCRdb to 2020 to 2022). The method behind the library was the immunoSEQ multiplex PCR assay. TCRdb mirrors the immuneACCESS table, restricted to in-frame sequences. Some clones are absent from its copies; in checked studies, under half trace to an unresolved V gene, and the reason for the others is unknown. Counted in this sample were more than 85,000 clones; over 90% of them appeared once. 1.5% to 2% of the sample is held by the ten biggest clonotypes. Sequenced material: peripheral blood. The receptors were gathered from a man aged 60 to 75 with acute or convalescent COVID-19.

This sequence joins TRBV7-2 and TRBJ1-6, with D hard to call. The CDR3 spans 15 residues. Trimming removed 1 base from V and 7 bases from J, with 11 bases in between. Germline assignment: CDR1 SGHTA and CDR2 FQGNSA. The DNA for the CDR3 is TGTGCCAGCAGCTTAGTCGGAGGTCCCAATTCACCCCTCCACTTT. Amino acid sequence: CASSLVGGPNSPLHF.

This clone was detected once. The rearrangement joins TRBV11-3 to TRBJ2-7, with 7 bases identical to TRBD1. With 3 bases clipped from V and 4 bases from J, the junction kept 6 bases outside the gene matches. This CDR3 contains 14 residues. Germline lookup yields CDR1 SGHNT and CDR2 YENEEA. CDR3 bases: TGTGCCAGCAGCTTGGAACAGGGGACATACGAGCAGTACTTC. Amino acids: CASSLEQGTYEQYF.

The chain couples TRBV30 to TRBJ1-6; the match to TRBD1 covers 7 bases. In germline, CDR1 is GTSNPN, CDR2 SVGIG (reference sequence). V lost 1 base to trimming and J lost 7 bases; unmatched junction nucleotides: 4. CDR3 length: 14 amino acids. The CDR3 protein is CAWSGGTDNSPLHF. DNA for the CDR3: TGTGCCTGGAGTGGAGGGACAGACAATTCACCCCTCCACTTT.

The V call is TRBV29-1, the J call TRBJ1-2, with D possibly TRBD1 on 5 matching bases. Germline-derived CDR1 and CDR2 are SQVTM and ANQGSEA. The length of the CDR3 is 12 residues. The V and J ends lost 5 bases and 6 bases respectively, with 13 bases between them. The CDR3 nucleotides read TGCAGCGTTCAAAAGGGGCAGCATGGCTACACCTTC. Its protein product is CSVQKGQHGYTF.

This clone was seen more than once but under ten times. The V gene is TRBV7-9, the J gene TRBJ2-7, with D perhaps matching TRBD1 (6 bases). CDR3 length equals 14 residues. The V and J ends lost 5 bases and 0 bases respectively, with 11 bases between them. CDR1 SEHNR and CDR2 FQNEAQ come from the germline V gene (reference sequence). Here the CDR3 reads CASSPRGASYEQYF. CDR3 DNA: TGTGCCAGCAGCCCCAGGGGAGCCTCCTACGAGCAGTACTTC. The whole variable domain, filled in from reference TRBV7-9 and TRBJ2-7, reads DTGVSQNPRHKITKRGQNVTFRCDPISEHNRLYWYRQTLGQGPEFLTYFQNEAQLEKSRLLSDRFSAERPKGSFSTLEIQRTEQGDSAMYLCASSPRGASYEQYFGPGTRLTVT.

V and J are TRBV7-8 and TRBJ2-1, with 9 bases matching TRBD1. Unmatched junction bases numbered 7, after V lost 1 base and J lost 6 bases. The germline V gene encodes CDR1 SGHVS and CDR2 FQNEAQ. The CDR3 consists of 16 residues. The CDR3 coding sequence is TGTGCCAGCAGCTTAGACCAACAGGGGGCCGGCAATGAGCAGTTCTTC. It yields the protein CASSLDQQGAGNEQFF. The full variable domain, completed using reference TRBV7-8 and TRBJ2-1, is GAGVSQSPRYKVAKRGQDVALRCDPISGHVSLFWYQQALGQGPEFLTYFQNEAQLDKSGLPSDRFFAERPEGSVSTLKIQRTQQEDSAVYLCASSLDQQGAGNEQFFGPGTRLTVL.

The chain combines TRBV18 with TRBJ2-1; D might be TRBD1 (5 bases). Trimming pared 0 bases from V and 2 bases from J, leaving 11 bases between. From germline, CDR1 is KGHSH and CDR2 LQKENI. This CDR3 has 16 residues. The CDR3 sequence is CASSPPTKGTYNEQFF. CDR3 nucleotide sequence: TGTGCCAGCTCACCACCTACCAAGGGGACCTACAATGAGCAGTTCTTC.

The CDR3 DNA is TGCGCCAGCAGTAGGGAAGGGGTTTACAATGAGCAGTTCTTC. This sequence encodes CASSREGVYNEQFF. The chain carries TRBV10-1 and TRBJ2-1; D perhaps matches TRBD1 (5 bases). This CDR3 has 14 amino acids. Deletions cut 5 bases from V and 4 bases from J, with 12 bases between. The germline CDR1 and CDR2 sequences are WNHNN and SYGVQD (reference sequence).

This clone has just a few counts. J is TRBJ2-6 and V is TRBV4-3, with TRBD1 matching over 7 bases. J lost 5 bases, V lost 0 bases, and 10 bases had no gene match. Germline lookup yields CDR1 LGHNA and CDR2 YSLEER. The CDR3 spans 18 residues. CDR3 residues: CASSQETPGGFWANVLTF. For the CDR3, the DNA is TGCGCCAGCAGCCAAGAAACTCCAGGGGGATTCTGGGCCAACGTCCTGACTTTC.

The chain carries TRBV4-3 and TRBJ2-5, with 8 bases identical to TRBD1. This CDR3 has 15 residues. Germline CDR1 reads LGHNA; CDR2 reads YSLEER. The V segment lost 0 bases and the J segment 4 bases; nucleotides outside the gene matches: 4. The DNA of the CDR3 is TGCGCCAGCAGCCAAGACCAGGGGGCTCGAGAGACCCAGTACTTC. Amino acids: CASSQDQGARETQYF.

The genes are TRBV27 and TRBJ2-7, with 7 positions matching TRBD1. The CDR3 runs 15 residues. Looked up from germline, CDR1 is MNHEY and CDR2 is SMNVEV (reference sequence). V dropped 2 bases and J dropped 0; count of bases not matched to a gene: 4. The CDR3 DNA reads as TGTGCCAGCAGTTTAATGACAGGGAGCTCCTACGAGCAGTACTTC. Its translation: CASSLMTGSSYEQYF.

V gene TRBV11-2 combines with J gene TRBJ1-6, with D tentatively TRBD1 (6 bases). V dropped 0 bases and J dropped 7 bases, with 13 bases sitting between them. This CDR3 comprises 16 residues. Germline V gene lookup returns CDR1 SGHAT and CDR2 FQNNGV. The CDR3 here is CASSLEGRGGNSPLHF. CDR3 sequence (DNA): TGTGCCAGCAGCTTAGAAGGAAGGGGGGGCAATTCACCCCTCCACTTT. Complete variable domain (other parts from reference TRBV11-2 and TRBJ1-6): EAGVAQSPRYKIIEKRQSVAFWCNPISGHATLYWYQQILGQGPKLLIQFQNNGVVDDSQLPKDRFSAERLKGVDSTLKIQPAKLEDSAVYLCASSLEGRGGNSPLHFGNGTRLTVT.

This chain joins TRBV5-1 and TRBJ2-3; possible D gene TRBD2, 5 bases. The germline CDR1 and CDR2 sequences are SGHRS and YFSETQ. This CDR3 is 17 amino acids long. V dropped 0 bases and J dropped 0 bases, with 14 bases sitting between them. CDR3 region: CASSLGGRGASTDTQYF. CDR3 DNA sequence: TGCGCCAGCAGCTTGGGTGGTCGGGGAGCTAGCACAGATACGCAGTATTTT.